Below, 27 T cell receptor beta chains from the same sample are listed, as sequenced in a study of blood T cell repertoires in COVID-19. Generated by immunoSEQ multiplex PCR, the TCRdb table keeps only in-frame clones and is missing some. Of 130,000 or so clones listed, 80% to 90% were seen once; the top ten hold around 4.5%. Specimen: peripheral blood. The receptors here all came from a man aged 55-75 years with COVID-19, enrolled during active disease.

The chain uses TRBV12-5 and TRBJ1-2; possible D gene TRBD1, 5 bases. The CDR3 contains 15 residues. Germline values: CDR1 LGHNT, CDR2 FRNRAP. The V end lost 4 bases, the J end lost 2 bases, and 14 bases lay between the germline ends. CDR3: CASGSVGGANYGYTF. For the CDR3, the DNA is TGTGCTAGTGGTTCAGTAGGAGGGGCGAACTATGGCTACACCTTC.

The rearrangement uses TRBV7-8 and TRBJ1-1; maybe TRBD1 (5 bases). Germline CDR1 and CDR2: SGHVS and FQNEAQ. The CDR3 is 15 amino acids. The V and J ends lost 2 bases and 2 bases respectively, with 12 bases between them. The CDR3 loop is CASSLLQGLNTEAFF. Here the CDR3 DNA reads TGTGCCAGCAGCTTACTTCAGGGTCTAAACACTGAAGCTTTCTTT. Using reference TRBV7-8 and TRBJ1-1 for the parts outside the CDR3, the full variable domain is GAGVSQSPRYKVAKRGQDVALRCDPISGHVSLFWYQQALGQGPEFLTYFQNEAQLDKSGLPSDRFFAERPEGSVSTLKIQRTQQEDSAVYLCASSLLQGLNTEAFFGQGTRLTVV.

The chain links TRBV15 to TRBJ1-6; D not certain. The CDR3 runs 17 residues. Germline V gives CDR1 LNHNV, CDR2 YYDKDF (reference sequence). The V and J ends lost 0 bases and 9 bases respectively, with 18 bases between them. CDR3 sequence: CATSRDRILVGSSPLHF. CDR3 bases: TGTGCCACCAGCAGAGATCGCATATTGGTTGGGAGTTCACCCCTCCACTTT. Drawing the rest from reference TRBV15 and TRBJ1-6, the complete variable domain is DAMVIQNPRYQVTQFGKPVTLSCSQTLNHNVMYWYQQKSSQAPKLLFHYYDKDFNNEADTPDNFQSRRPNTSFCFLDIRSPGLGDTAMYLCATSRDRILVGSSPLHFGNGTRLTVT.

This chain joins TRBV7-8 and TRBJ1-5, with D uncertain. Deletions cut 1 base from V and 4 bases from J, with 14 bases between. CDR3 length: 16 residues. Germline loops: CDR1 SGHVS, CDR2 FQNEAQ. CDR3 sequence reads: CASSLETIRENQPQHF. Here the CDR3 DNA reads TGTGCCAGCAGCTTAGAAACCATCCGGGAAAATCAGCCCCAGCATTTT.

This rearrangement joins TRBV7-2 to TRBJ2-3, with 13 nucleotides matching TRBD2. Germline V gene data show CDR1 as SGHTA and CDR2 as FQGNSA. Trimming removed 1 base from V and 8 bases from J; junction bases left unmatched: 12. This CDR3 spans 18 amino acids. CDR3 DNA: TGTGCCAGCAGCTTAGTCACGGCGGGACTAGCGGGGCCAAGTACGCAGTATTTT. The encoded protein is CASSLVTAGLAGPSTQYF.

The V gene is TRBV7-2, the J gene TRBJ2-2; 7 bases are a match to TRBD2. The V gene's germline CDR1 is SGHTA and CDR2 FQGNSA. J gave up 5 bases and V 1 base, and 4 bases lay outside the gene matches. CDR3 length: 15 amino acids. DNA for the CDR3: TGTGCCAGCAGCTTAGTGGGGGGAGGGACCGGGGAGCTGTTTTTT. This translates into CASSLVGGGTGELFF.

This chain links TRBV7-9 with TRBJ2-7, with D perhaps matching TRBD2 (5 bases). The V end was cut by 10 bases, the J end by 0 bases, with 10 bases between. Per the germline V gene, CDR1 is SEHNR and CDR2 is FQNEAQ (reference sequence). This CDR3 is built from 12 residues. The CDR3 DNA is TGTGCCATAAGCCGGGACTCCTACGAGCAGTACTTC. Protein: CAISRDSYEQYF.

The chain uses TRBV5-6 and TRBJ1-5, with a tentative D call TRBD1 (5 bases). The ends were cut back, 4 bases at V and 2 bases at J, with 19 bases in the middle. This CDR3 is 17 amino acids long. Germline V lookup: CDR1 SGHDT, CDR2 YYEEEE. The CDR3 DNA reads TGTGCCAGCAGCCGACCAACCTTTCAAGGGGGCAATCAGCCCCAGCATTTT. The encoded protein is CASSRPTFQGGNQPQHF.

The J gene is TRBJ1-1, the V gene TRBV7-6; D might be TRBD1 (6 bases). The length of the CDR3 is 12 residues. V was trimmed by 3 bases and J by 8 bases, leaving 10 bases between them. Germline V gene sequence: CDR1 SGHVS, CDR2 FNYEAQ. CDR3 in DNA: TGTGCCAGCAGCTTCGGACAGTCAGAAGCTTTCTTT. Protein: CASSFGQSEAFF. Full variable domain (rest looked up from reference TRBV7-6 and TRBJ1-1): GAGVSQSPRYKVTKRGQDVALRCDPISGHVSLYWYRQALGQGPEFLTYFNYEAQQDKSGLPNDRFSAERPEGSISTLTIQRTEQRDSAMYRCASSFGQSEAFFGQGTRLTVV.

For the CDR3, the DNA is TGTGCCAGCGGGCGGGGCAGAACAACCGGGGAGCTGTTTTTT. Translated: CASGRGRTTGELFF. V is TRBV27 and J is TRBJ2-2; tentatively, D is TRBD2 (6 bases). CDR3 length: 14 residues. CDR1 is MNHEY and CDR2 is SMNVEV in the germline V gene (reference sequence). The V and J ends lost 8 bases and 5 bases respectively, with 15 bases between them.

The chain links TRBV15 to TRBJ1-1; 7 bases agree with TRBD1. Germline CDR1 and CDR2: LNHNV and YYDKDF (reference sequence). The CDR3 has 15 residues. The V segment lost 1 base and the J segment 3 bases; nucleotides outside the gene matches: 5. DNA for the CDR3: TGTGCCACCAGCAGAGGCCACAGGGGCGACACTGAAGCTTTCTTT. Its translation: CATSRGHRGDTEAFF.

The rearrangement uses TRBV3-1 (or the pseudogene TRBV3-2) and TRBJ1-4; 7 bases line up with TRBD1. Germline trimming cut 4 bases from V and 7 bases from J; bases unmatched to any gene: 6. The CDR3 runs to 14 residues. From germline, CDR1 is LGHDT and CDR2 YNNKEL (reference sequence). CDR3 in DNA: TGTGCCAGCAGCCCCCTCCACAGGGGTGAAAAACTGTTTTTT. Translating it yields CASSPLHRGEKLFF.

This CDR3 is CASTDTPGAQPQHF. In nucleotides, the CDR3 is TGTGCCAGCACCGACACCCCAGGGGCCCAGCCCCAGCATTTT. This rearrangement joins TRBV6-6 to TRBJ1-5; a weak D match, TRBD1 (6 bases). The CDR3 contains 14 residues. Germline V gene sequence: CDR1 MNHNY, CDR2 SVGAGI (reference sequence). The V gene lost 7 bases and the J gene lost 7 bases, with 17 bases spanning the gap.

The chain combines TRBV29-1 with TRBJ2-7, with D tentatively TRBD1 (6 bases). V lost 3 bases, J lost 3 bases, and 12 bases lay in between. The CDR3 extends over 13 amino acids. Germline CDR1 reads SQVTM; CDR2 reads ANQGSEA. CDR3 sequence (DNA): TGCAGCGTTGAGGCCGGACAGCTCTACGAGCAGTACTTC. Its translation: CSVEAGQLYEQYF.

This clone is a singleton in its sample. The chain employs TRBV11-2 and TRBJ2-1; a weak D match, TRBD2 (6 bases). The germline CDR1 and CDR2 sequences are SGHAT and FQNNGV. V was pared by 5 bases and J by 1 base, with 9 bases between. This CDR3 spans 14 amino acids. The chain's CDR3 is CASSRAGSYNEQFF. As DNA, the CDR3 is TGTGCCAGCAGCCGCGCGGGATCCTACAATGAGCAGTTCTTC.

The CDR3: CASSSHSATGFVAGELFF. CDR3 coding DNA: TGTGCCAGCAGCTCCCATTCTGCGACAGGTTTTGTGGCCGGGGAGCTGTTTTTT. The V and J genes are TRBV7-8 and TRBJ2-2; D may be TRBD1 (6 bases). The CDR3 has 18 amino acids. The germline CDR1 and CDR2 sequences are SGHVS and FQNEAQ. Trimming shortened V by 4 bases and J by 6 bases, and 24 bases separated the two germline ends.

The CDR3 DNA reads as TGCGCCAGCAGCTTGGGGGCCAGAGAAATGAACACTGAAGCTTTCTTT. Encoded protein: CASSLGAREMNTEAFF. The chain has TRBV5-1 and TRBJ1-1; no firm D call. The germline gives CDR1 SGHRS, CDR2 YFSETQ. CDR3 size: 16 residues. Between the trimmed V and J ends, which lost 0 bases and 0 bases, there was a span of 12 bases.

V is TRBV12-3 or TRBV12-4 and J is TRBJ1-2, with D hard to call. This CDR3 has 13 amino acids. Trimming stripped 5 bases from V and 4 bases from J, with 11 bases between. This CDR3 is CASSAGASYGYTF. CDR3 DNA: TGTGCCAGCAGTGCAGGTGCATCCTATGGCTACACCTTC.

The chain carries TRBV30 and TRBJ1-2; D remains unclear. V was cut by 1 base and J by 4 bases, with 10 bases left in between. The CDR3 has 13 amino acids. In germline, CDR1 is GTSNPN, CDR2 SVGIG (reference sequence). CDR3 region: CAWSAGAAYGYTF. CDR3 nucleotide sequence: TGTGCCTGGAGTGCAGGTGCTGCCTATGGCTACACCTTC.

J is TRBJ2-3 and V is TRBV5-1; 7 positions agree with TRBD1. J lost 2 bases, V lost 4 bases, and 4 bases had no gene match. Per germline, CDR1 SGHRS and CDR2 YFSETQ. The CDR3 totals 14 residues. CDR3 sequence: CASSPTGVTDTQYF. Written as DNA, the CDR3 is TGCGCCAGCAGCCCTACAGGGGTCACAGATACGCAGTATTTT.

The J gene is TRBJ1-3, the V gene TRBV7-2, with 7 bases matching TRBD1. Germline loops: CDR1 SGHTA, CDR2 FQGNSA. The CDR3 runs 15 residues. Germline trimming cut 5 bases from V and 2 bases from J; bases unmatched to any gene: 6. DNA for the CDR3: TGTGCCAGCAGCCTCCAGGGGGGACCTGGAAACACCATATATTTT. Its protein product is CASSLQGGPGNTIYF.

The chain carries TRBV6-2 or TRBV6-3 and TRBJ2-7; D is uncertain. Germline V gene sequence: CDR1 MNHEY, CDR2 SVGEGT. The CDR3 sequence is 15 residues long. The V end lost 2 bases, the J end lost 0 bases, and 11 bases lay between the germline ends. This CDR3 reads CASSYNAVASYEQYF. The CDR3 region has the DNA TGTGCCAGCAGTTACAACGCGGTAGCCTCCTACGAGCAGTACTTC.

The rearrangement joins TRBV4-1 to TRBJ2-3, with D perhaps matching TRBD1 (6 bases). Per germline, CDR1 MGHRA and CDR2 YSYEKL. V was shortened by 0 bases and J by 4 bases, with 14 bases between the two germline ends. The CDR3 has 16 residues. The CDR3 here is CASSQEGNRASDTQYF. Here the CDR3 DNA reads TGCGCCAGCAGCCAAGAGGGGAACAGGGCCTCAGATACGCAGTATTTT.

The rearrangement links TRBV15 to TRBJ1-4; tentative D call: TRBD1 (6 bases). V lost 3 bases to trimming and J lost 4 bases, with 9 bases between them. This CDR3 contains 14 residues. The germline CDR1 and CDR2 sequences are LNHNV and YYDKDF (reference sequence). The CDR3 sequence: CATSRDSGNEKLFF. The CDR3 nucleotides read TGTGCCACCAGCAGGGACAGCGGTAATGAAAAACTGTTTTTT. Together with reference TRBV15 and TRBJ1-4, the CDR3 gives the full variable domain: DAMVIQNPRYQVTQFGKPVTLSCSQTLNHNVMYWYQQKSSQAPKLLFHYYDKDFNNEADTPDNFQSRRPNTSFCFLDIRSPGLGDTAMYLCATSRDSGNEKLFFGSGTQLSVL.

The CDR3, as DNA: TGTGCCAGCAGAGCGGGGAGCAATATAAATGAGCAGTTCTTC. Amino acid sequence: CASRAGSNINEQFF. This sequence joins TRBV7-3 and TRBJ2-1; 7 nucleotides line up with TRBD2. The CDR3 spans 14 residues. V shed 6 bases, J shed 7 bases, and the junction held 9 bases outside the gene matches. The germline V gene has CDR1 SGHTA and CDR2 FQGTGA.

V gene TRBV7-6 combines with J gene TRBJ2-3; 8 nucleotides align to TRBD1. The CDR3 spans 16 residues. The junction had 4 bases not matched to a gene; V was cut back by 1 base and J by 1 base. The germline gives CDR1 SGHVS, CDR2 FNYEAQ. CDR3 residues: CASSLVQGAGTDTQYF. CDR3 nucleotides: TGTGCCAGCAGCTTAGTTCAGGGGGCTGGCACAGATACGCAGTATTTT.

V and J are TRBV5-1 and TRBJ1-1; 11 bases line up with TRBD1. This CDR3 is 15 amino acids long. The germline CDR1 and CDR2 sequences are SGHRS and YFSETQ. Trimming at V came to 2 bases and at J to 4 bases, leaving 4 bases not matched to a gene. The CDR3 region has the DNA TGCGCCAGCAGCTTACTTGGACAGGGGGCCACTGAAGCTTTCTTT. This sequence encodes CASSLLGQGATEAFF.